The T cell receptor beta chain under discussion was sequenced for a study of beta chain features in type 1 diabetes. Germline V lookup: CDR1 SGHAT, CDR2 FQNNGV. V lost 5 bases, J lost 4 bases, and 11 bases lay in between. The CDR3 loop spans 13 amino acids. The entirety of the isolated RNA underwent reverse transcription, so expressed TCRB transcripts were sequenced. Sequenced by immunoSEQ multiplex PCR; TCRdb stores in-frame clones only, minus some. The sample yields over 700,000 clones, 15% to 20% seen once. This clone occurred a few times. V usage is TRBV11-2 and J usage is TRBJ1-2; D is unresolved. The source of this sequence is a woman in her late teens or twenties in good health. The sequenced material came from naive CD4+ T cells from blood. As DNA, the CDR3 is TGTGCCAGCAGCCGGGTGAGGTCCTATGGCTACACCTTC. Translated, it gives CASSRVRSYGYTF.